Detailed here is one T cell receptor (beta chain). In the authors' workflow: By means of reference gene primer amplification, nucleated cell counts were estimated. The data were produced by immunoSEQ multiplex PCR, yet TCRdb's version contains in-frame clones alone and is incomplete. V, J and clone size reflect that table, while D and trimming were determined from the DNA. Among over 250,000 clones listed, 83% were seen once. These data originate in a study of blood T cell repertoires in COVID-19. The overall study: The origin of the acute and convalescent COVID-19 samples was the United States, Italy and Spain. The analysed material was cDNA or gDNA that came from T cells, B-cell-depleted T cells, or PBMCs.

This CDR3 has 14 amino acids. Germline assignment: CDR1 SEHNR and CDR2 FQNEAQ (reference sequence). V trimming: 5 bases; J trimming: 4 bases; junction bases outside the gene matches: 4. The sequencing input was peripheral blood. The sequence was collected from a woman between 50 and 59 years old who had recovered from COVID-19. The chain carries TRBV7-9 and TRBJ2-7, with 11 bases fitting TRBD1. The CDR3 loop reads CASSRDRGGYEQYF. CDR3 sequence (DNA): TGTGCCAGCAGCCGGGACAGGGGGGGTTACGAGCAGTACTTC.